One sample yielded the 22 T cell receptor beta chains listed below, sequenced in a study of CD8+ T cells in alopecia areata. After isolation, RNA underwent reverse transcription to generate cDNA as the sequencing template. Produced via immunoSEQ multiplex PCR; TCRdb's table is partial and in-frame only. The sample lists over 15,000 clones, about 60% seen once, with 8% to 10% in the top ten. The treatment was: oral pan-JAK inhibitor, 5-10 mg twice daily. Both peripheral blood and punch biopsies of lesional scalp skin were obtained from patients who had alopecia areata. The starting material was skin, obtained at week 4, from a patient treated with tofacitinib. The origin of the receptors is a human donor with alopecia areata.

The J gene is TRBJ2-4, the V gene TRBV7-6; D not resolved. V lost 1 base, J lost 2 bases, and 15 bases lay in between. This CDR3 comprises 17 residues. Germline assignment: CDR1 SGHVS and CDR2 FNYEAQ. CDR3 nucleotide sequence: TGTGCCAGCAGCTTAGTCCCCCCCTTCCTAACCAAAAACATTCAGTACTTC. Its translation: CASSLVPPFLTKNIQYF.

The V and J genes are TRBV11-2 and TRBJ2-5; D ambiguous. The CDR3 spans 16 residues. V lost 0 bases, J lost 2 bases, and 13 bases lay in between. The germline V gene has CDR1 SGHAT and CDR2 FQNNGV. The CDR3 is CASSLDLRRFQETQYF. In nucleotides, the CDR3 is TGTGCCAGCAGCTTAGATCTCAGGAGATTTCAAGAGACCCAGTACTTC.

The chain recombines TRBV28 with TRBJ2-3, with 9 bases aligning to TRBD1. The CDR3 is 13 residues long. The J segment lost 2 bases and the V segment lost 8 bases, leaving 2 bases of the junction unmatched. The germline gives CDR1 MDHEN, CDR2 SYDVKM. The CDR3 nucleotides read TGTGCCAGCGACAGGGGGAACACAGATACGCAGTATTTT. Amino acid sequence: CASDRGNTDTQYF. Looking up the rest from reference TRBV28 and TRBJ2-3 gives the full variable domain: DVKVTQSSRYLVKRTGEKVFLECVQDMDHENMFWYRQDPGLGLRLIYFSYDVKMKEKGDIPEGYSVSREKKERFSLILESASTNQTSMYLCASDRGNTDTQYFGPGTRLTVL.

Written as DNA, the CDR3 is TGTGCCTGGATCCCCAGCCCAGGGGTGGACTATGGCTACACCTTC. Residues: CAWIPSPGVDYGYTF. The gene calls are TRBV30 and TRBJ1-2; D is possibly TRBD1 (6 bases). The CDR3 is 15 residues long. V dropped 4 bases and J dropped 3 bases, with 18 bases sitting between them. Germline assignment: CDR1 GTSNPN and CDR2 SVGIG (reference sequence). Drawing the rest from reference TRBV30 and TRBJ1-2, the complete variable domain is SQTIHQWPATLVQPVGSPLSLECTVEGTSNPNLYWYRQAAGRGLQLLFYSVGIGQISSEVPQNLSASRPQDRQFILSSKKLLLSDSGFYLCAWIPSPGVDYGYTFGSGTRLTVV.

The chain uses TRBV21-1 and TRBJ1-5. TRBV21-1 is a pseudogene locus. This CDR3 is built from 14 residues. In DNA, the CDR3 is TGTGCCAGCAGCACCCGGGGCCACAATCAGCCCCAGCATTTT. It specifies CASSTRGHNQPQHF.

This clone has more than one count but fewer than ten. This chain connects TRBV27 to TRBJ2-1, with 7 bases aligning to TRBD2. CDR1 and CDR2 (germline): MNHEY, SMNVEV (reference sequence). V was clipped by 6 bases and J by 9 bases; unmatched bases: 2. This CDR3 is 11 amino acids long. The DNA of the CDR3 is TGTGCCAGCAGAGCGGGGATTGAGCAGTTCTTC. Its translation: CASRAGIEQFF.

The chain joins TRBV15 to TRBJ2-1, with TRBD1 matching 8 bases. CDR1 is LNHNV, CDR2 YYDKDF, per germline (reference sequence). J gave up 6 bases and V 1 base, and 5 bases lay outside the gene matches. The CDR3 has 15 amino acids. This CDR3 is CATSRVSRGRNEQFF. The CDR3 nucleotides read TGTGCCACCAGCAGAGTTAGCAGGGGGCGCAATGAGCAGTTCTTC.

The rearrangement links TRBV29-1 to TRBJ2-1, with 7 bases aligning to TRBD2. In germline, CDR1 is SQVTM, CDR2 ANQGSEA. The junction had 7 bases not matched to a gene; V was cut back by 3 bases and J by 2 bases. The CDR3 has 15 amino acids. Written as DNA, the CDR3 is TGCAGCGTTGATAGAGGTGCGGGGGCCTACAATGAGCAGTTCTTC. Residues: CSVDRGAGAYNEQFF.

The rearrangement joins TRBV7-2 to TRBJ1-1; 7 bases align to TRBD1. CDR1 SGHTA and CDR2 FQGNSA come from the germline V gene. V trimming: 5 bases; J trimming: 3 bases; junction bases outside the gene matches: 3. This CDR3 is built from 13 residues. CDR3 DNA: TGTGCCAGCAGCAAAGGACAGGACACTGAAGCTTTCTTT. Its translation: CASSKGQDTEAFF. Complete variable domain (other parts from reference TRBV7-2 and TRBJ1-1): GAGVSQSPSNKVTEKGKDVELRCDPISGHTALYWYRQSLGQGLEFLIYFQGNSAPDKSGLPSDRFSAERTGGSVSTLTIQRTQQEDSAVYLCASSKGQDTEAFFGQGTRLTVV.

CDR3 sequence (DNA): TGTGCCAGTAGTATAGATACGGTAGCCGGGGAGCTGTTTTTT. This encodes CASSIDTVAGELFF. V is TRBV19 and J is TRBJ2-2; D is unclear. CDR3 size: 14 residues. From germline, CDR1 is LNHDA and CDR2 SQIVND (reference sequence). Trimming pared 0 bases from V and 6 bases from J, leaving 8 bases between. Full variable domain (outside the CDR3, taken from reference TRBV19 and TRBJ2-2): DGGITQSPKYLFRKEGQNVTLSCEQNLNHDAMYWYRQDPGQGLRLIYYSQIVNDFQKGDIAEGYSVSREKKESFPLTVTSAQKNPTAFYLCASSIDTVAGELFFGEGSRLTVL.

The chain joins TRBV6-4 to TRBJ2-1; 10 nucleotides line up with TRBD2. Per the germline V gene, CDR1 is MRHNA and CDR2 is SNTAGT. J gave up 9 bases and V 0 bases, and 11 bases lay outside the gene matches. There are 17 residues in the CDR3. The CDR3 reads CASSDSDMGLATTEQFF. CDR3 in DNA: TGTGCCAGCAGTGACTCGGATATGGGACTAGCGACCACTGAGCAGTTCTTC.

The chain has TRBV12-5 and TRBJ1-1; D possibly corresponds to TRBD1 (6 bases). Germline V gene lookup returns CDR1 LGHNT and CDR2 FRNRAP. Trimming took off 6 bases at V and 6 bases at J, with 29 bases between the two ends. This CDR3 spans 18 amino acids. DNA of the CDR3: TGTGCTAGTGGGCCCCCCGTGGGGGCGCGATTGACGGGCGCTGAAGCTTTCTTT. The encoded protein is CASGPPVGARLTGAEAFF. The full variable domain, its missing parts supplied by reference TRBV12-5 and TRBJ1-1, is DARVTQTPRHKVTEMGQEVTMRCQPILGHNTVFWYRQTMMQGLELLAYFRNRAPLDDSGMPKDRFSAEMPDATLATLKIQPSEPRDSAVYFCASGPPVGARLTGAEAFFGQGTRLTVV.

V and J are TRBV27 and TRBJ1-2, with D tentatively TRBD1 (5 bases). V was pared by 6 bases and J by 5 bases, with 16 bases between. The CDR3 covers 14 residues. Germline assignment: CDR1 MNHEY and CDR2 SMNVEV (reference sequence). The CDR3 reads CASRGVGSTYGYTF. In nucleotides, the CDR3 is TGTGCCAGCAGGGGGGTCGGGAGCACATATGGCTACACCTTC.

CDR3 sequence (DNA): TGCAGCGTTGGGACGGCGAACACTGAAGCTTTCTTT. Encoded protein: CSVGTANTEAFF. V usage is TRBV29-1 and J usage is TRBJ1-1; D is ambiguous. In germline, CDR1 is SQVTM, CDR2 ANQGSEA. The V end lost 4 bases, the J end lost 1 base, and 7 bases lay between the germline ends. The CDR3 extends over 12 amino acids.

This clone was counted between two and nine times. This chain links TRBV9 with TRBJ1-4; 10 bases agree with TRBD1. The germline V gene encodes CDR1 SGDLS and CDR2 YYNGEE. With V trimmed by 4 bases and J by 7 bases, 7 bases remained unmatched. CDR3 length equals 15 residues. DNA for the CDR3: TGTGCCAGCAGCTCCAGAGGGACAGGGGCTGAAAAACTGTTTTTT. This translates into CASSSRGTGAEKLFF.

The chain uses TRBV30 and TRBJ2-5, with a possible D match to TRBD2 (5 bases). Germline CDR1 and CDR2: GTSNPN and SVGIG (reference sequence). CDR3 length: 13 residues. This CDR3 reads CASEAGNGETQYF. CDR3 DNA: TGTGCTTCCGAGGCCGGGAATGGAGAGACCCAGTACTTC.

The chain has TRBV6-6 and TRBJ2-3; no clear D gene. The CDR3 contains 15 residues. V shed 2 bases and J shed 8 bases, with 17 bases lying between them. In germline, CDR1 is MNHNY, CDR2 SVGAGI (reference sequence). The CDR3 DNA reads TGTGCCAGCAGTTACCGGGCGATGGGTACGGGTACGCAGTATTTT. This gives the protein CASSYRAMGTGTQYF.

The V call is TRBV10-3, the J call TRBJ2-2, with a weak D call TRBD1 (6 bases). The germline gives CDR1 ENHRY, CDR2 SYGVKD. The V gene lost 7 bases and the J gene lost 6 bases, with 18 bases spanning the gap. The CDR3 spans 15 residues. CDR3 in DNA: TGTGCCATCAAGAACAGGGAAGGCGACTCCGGGGAGCTGTTTTTT. Its protein product is CAIKNREGDSGELFF.

This chain joins TRBV19 and TRBJ1-2, with D perhaps matching TRBD1 (5 bases). The CDR3 is made up of 13 amino acids. Trimming cost V 5 bases and J 5 bases, with 12 bases left between them. Germline V gene lookup returns CDR1 LNHDA and CDR2 SQIVND (reference sequence). CDR3 loop: CASSVARGYGYTF. CDR3 sequence (DNA): TGTGCCAGTAGTGTTGCCCGGGGGTATGGCTACACCTTC. Full variable domain (outside the CDR3, taken from reference TRBV19 and TRBJ1-2): DGGITQSPKYLFRKEGQNVTLSCEQNLNHDAMYWYRQDPGQGLRLIYYSQIVNDFQKGDIAEGYSVSREKKESFPLTVTSAQKNPTAFYLCASSVARGYGYTFGSGTRLTVV.

In DNA, the CDR3 is TGTGCCATCAGTGGACCCCGACAGGATCCTATCTCCTACAATGAGCAGTTCTTC. It is translated as CAISGPRQDPISYNEQFF. The V and J genes are TRBV10-3 and TRBJ2-1; tentative D call: TRBD1 (6 bases). The length of the CDR3 is 18 residues. The V gene's germline CDR1 is ENHRY and CDR2 SYGVKD. V was trimmed by 4 bases and J by 0 bases, leaving 19 bases between them.

In its sample, this clone was seen a few times. The genes are TRBV6-5 and TRBJ1-1; D is uncertain. Germline lookup yields CDR1 MNHEY and CDR2 SVGAGI. Trimming shortened V by 1 base and J by 2 bases, and 11 bases separated the two germline ends. The CDR3 is 15 residues long. In nucleotides, the CDR3 is TGTGCCAGCAGTTACTGGCCAGAGGTTAACACTGAAGCTTTCTTT. Its translation is CASSYWPEVNTEAFF.

The chain couples TRBV7-9 to TRBJ2-3, with 11 positions matching TRBD2. This CDR3 comprises 14 residues. Germline V gene lookup returns CDR1 SEHNR and CDR2 FQNEAQ (reference sequence). The V and J ends lost 7 bases and 7 bases, in that order; junction bases with no gene match: 7. In DNA, the CDR3 is TGTGCCAGCACCCTAGCGGGGGGCTTGAATACGCAGTATTTT. Translating it yields CASTLAGGLNTQYF.